The 5 T cell receptor beta chains below come from one sample, sequenced in a study of fetal regulatory T cell absence and autoimmunity. Data came from immunoSEQ multiplex PCR; TCRdb stores just in-frame clones and leaves some out. The data show about 50,000 clones, 70% to 85% seen once. Input material: cord blood. The receptors come from a newborn boy with IPEX syndrome.

V usage is TRBV6-1 and J usage is TRBJ2-1; weak D call: TRBD2 (5 bases). CDR3 size: 14 residues. Germline assignment: CDR1 MNHNS and CDR2 SASEGT. Trimming removed 7 bases from V and 4 bases from J, with 14 bases in between. The CDR3 DNA reads as TGTGCCAGCACTCCGGGGATCTGGTACAATGAGCAGTTCTTC. This encodes CASTPGIWYNEQFF.

CDR3 bases: TGCGCCAGCAGCCTTACAGCTAACTATGGCTACACCTTC. Encoded protein: CASSLTANYGYTF. The chain employs TRBV4-1 and TRBJ1-2; D gene ambiguous. CDR3 length: 13 amino acids. V was clipped by 4 bases and J by 0 bases, with 6 bases between them. Germline V CDR1 and CDR2: MGHRA, YSYEKL.

The chain links TRBV5-4 to TRBJ1-1; the D is unclear. This CDR3 is 15 amino acids long. Germline CDR1 reads SGHNT; CDR2 reads YYREEE (reference sequence). V lost 2 bases and J 1 base, leaving 12 bases between the germline ends. This CDR3 reads CASSFSSPGNTEAFF. CDR3 in DNA: TGTGCCAGCAGCTTCAGTTCTCCAGGGAACACTGAAGCTTTCTTT.

Written as DNA, the CDR3 is TGTGCCAGCAGTGAAAACATACGGGGAATCTATGGCTACACCTTC. As protein: CASSENIRGIYGYTF. The chain employs TRBV6-1 and TRBJ1-2, with D unresolved. CDR1 and CDR2 from the germline V gene are MNHNS and SASEGT. The V and J ends lost 2 bases and 4 bases respectively, with 14 bases between them. The length of the CDR3 is 15 residues.

This clone showed up just a few times. V gene TRBV5-1 combines with J gene TRBJ1-2, with D perhaps TRBD1 (5 bases). The germline CDR1 and CDR2 sequences are SGHRS and YFSETQ. CDR3 length: 14 amino acids. Trimming shortened V by 4 bases and J by 5 bases, and 15 bases separated the two germline ends. The CDR3 reads CASSLTGPPYGYTF. For the CDR3, the DNA is TGCGCCAGCAGCCTTACGGGACCTCCTTATGGCTACACCTTC.